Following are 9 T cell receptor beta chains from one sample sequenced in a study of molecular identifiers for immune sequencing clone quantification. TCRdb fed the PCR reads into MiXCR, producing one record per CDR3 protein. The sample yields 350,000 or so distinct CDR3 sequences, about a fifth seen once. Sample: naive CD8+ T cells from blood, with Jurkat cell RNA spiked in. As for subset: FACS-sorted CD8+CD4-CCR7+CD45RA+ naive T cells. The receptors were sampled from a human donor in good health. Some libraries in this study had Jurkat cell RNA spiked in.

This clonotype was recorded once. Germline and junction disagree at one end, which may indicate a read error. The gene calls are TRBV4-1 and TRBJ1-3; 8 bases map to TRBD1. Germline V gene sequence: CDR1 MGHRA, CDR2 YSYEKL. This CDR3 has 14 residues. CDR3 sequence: CASSLDRAGNTICF. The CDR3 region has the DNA TGCGCCAGCAGCTTGGACAGGGCTGGAAACACCATATGTTTT.

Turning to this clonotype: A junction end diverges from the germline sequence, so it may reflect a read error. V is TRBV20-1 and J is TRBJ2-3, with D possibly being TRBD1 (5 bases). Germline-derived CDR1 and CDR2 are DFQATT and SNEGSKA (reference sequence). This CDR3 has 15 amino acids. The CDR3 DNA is TGCGGTGCTAGAGATTTTCGACAGAACACGGATACGCAGTATTTT. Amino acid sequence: CGARDFRQNTDTQYF.

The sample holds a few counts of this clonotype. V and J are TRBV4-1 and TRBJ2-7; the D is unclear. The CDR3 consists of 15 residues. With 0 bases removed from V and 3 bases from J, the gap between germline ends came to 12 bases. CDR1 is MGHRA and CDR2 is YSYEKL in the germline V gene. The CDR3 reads CASSQDMERYYEQYF. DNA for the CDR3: TGCGCCAGCAGCCAAGACATGGAAAGGTACTACGAGCAGTACTTC.

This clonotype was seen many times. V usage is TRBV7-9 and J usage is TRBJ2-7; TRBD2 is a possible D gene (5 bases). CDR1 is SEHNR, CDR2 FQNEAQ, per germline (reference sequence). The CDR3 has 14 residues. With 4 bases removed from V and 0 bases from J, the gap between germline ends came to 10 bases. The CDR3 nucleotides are TGTGCCAGCAGCTCCGCTCGGGGCTCCTACGAGCAGTACTTC. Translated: CASSSARGSYEQYF.

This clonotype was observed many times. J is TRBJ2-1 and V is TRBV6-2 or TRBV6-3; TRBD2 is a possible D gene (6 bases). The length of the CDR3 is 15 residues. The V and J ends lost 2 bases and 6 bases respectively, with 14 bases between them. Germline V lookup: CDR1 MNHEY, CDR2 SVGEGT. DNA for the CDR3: TGTGCCAGCAGTTACGCGGGTCCCGGGGGCAATGAGCAGTTCTTC. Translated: CASSYAGPGGNEQFF.

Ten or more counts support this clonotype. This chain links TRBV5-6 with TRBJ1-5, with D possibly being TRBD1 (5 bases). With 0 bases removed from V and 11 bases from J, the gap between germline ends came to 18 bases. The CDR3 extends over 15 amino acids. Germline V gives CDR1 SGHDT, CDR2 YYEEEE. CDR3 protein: CASSLGAREGPTQHF. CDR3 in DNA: TGTGCCAGCAGCTTGGGGGCCAGGGAGGGGCCGACCCAGCATTTT.

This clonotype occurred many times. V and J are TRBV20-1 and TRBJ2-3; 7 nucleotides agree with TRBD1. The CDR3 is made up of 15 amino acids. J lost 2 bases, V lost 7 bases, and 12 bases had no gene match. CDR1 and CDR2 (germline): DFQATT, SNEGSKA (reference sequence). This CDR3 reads CSVSSGTETTDTQYF. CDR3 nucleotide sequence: TGCAGTGTCTCGTCCGGGACAGAGACCACAGATACGCAGTATTTT.

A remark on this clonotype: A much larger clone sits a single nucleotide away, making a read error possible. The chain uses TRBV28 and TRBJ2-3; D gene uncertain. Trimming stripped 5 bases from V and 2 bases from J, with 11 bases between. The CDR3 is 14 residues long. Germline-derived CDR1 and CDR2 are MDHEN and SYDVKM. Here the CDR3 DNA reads TGTGCCAGCAGTCTAATGGGAACCACAGATACGCAGTATTTT. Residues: CASSLMGTTDTQYF.

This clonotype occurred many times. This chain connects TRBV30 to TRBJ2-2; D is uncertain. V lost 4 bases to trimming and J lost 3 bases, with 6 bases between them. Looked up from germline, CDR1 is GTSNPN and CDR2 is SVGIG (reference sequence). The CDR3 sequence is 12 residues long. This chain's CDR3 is CAWNVDTGELFF. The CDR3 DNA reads TGTGCCTGGAATGTAGACACCGGGGAGCTGTTTTTT.